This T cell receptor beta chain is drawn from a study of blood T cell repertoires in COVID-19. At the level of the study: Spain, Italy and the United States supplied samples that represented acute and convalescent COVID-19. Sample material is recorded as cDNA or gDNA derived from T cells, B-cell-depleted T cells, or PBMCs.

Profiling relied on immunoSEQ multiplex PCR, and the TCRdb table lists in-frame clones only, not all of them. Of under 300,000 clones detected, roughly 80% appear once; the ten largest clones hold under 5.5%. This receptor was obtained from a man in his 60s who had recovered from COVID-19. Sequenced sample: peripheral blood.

The CDR3 DNA reads as TGCAGCGGGTGCCATACAGCAAGCCTTAGTGAAGCTTTCTTT. This codes for CSGCHTASLSEAFF. The chain links TRBV29-1 to TRBJ1-1; D uncertain. The CDR3 extends over 14 amino acids. With 7 bases removed from V and 7 bases from J, the gap between germline ends came to 22 bases. The V gene's germline CDR1 is SQVTM and CDR2 ANQGSEA.